A single sample is the source of the 29 T cell receptor beta chains below, sequenced in a study of blood T cell repertoires in COVID-19. Produced via immunoSEQ multiplex PCR; TCRdb's table is partial and in-frame only. Of roughly 190,000 clones in the sample, 70% to 90% were seen once. The sequenced sample was peripheral blood. The receptors come from a middle-aged woman who had recovered from COVID-19.

This clone occurred a few times. Germline and junction disagree at one end, which may indicate a read error. The V gene is TRBV6-1, the J gene TRBJ2-2; TRBD1 might be the D (6 bases). The CDR3 length is 16 residues. CDR1 and CDR2 from the germline V gene are MNHNS and SASEGT. The CDR3 sequence is CASREARGFGTGELFF. In DNA form, the CDR3 reads TGTGCCAGCAGAGAAGCGAGGGGGTTCGGCACCGGGGAGCTGTTTTTT.

The table lists this clone with a few counts. This chain links TRBV10-3 with TRBJ1-5, with unresolved D. This CDR3 is built from 14 residues. Germline assignment: CDR1 ENHRY and CDR2 SYGVKD. The V gene lost 0 bases and the J gene lost 5 bases, with 8 bases spanning the gap. The CDR3 sequence: CAISESGNDQPQHF. CDR3 in DNA: TGTGCCATCAGTGAGTCCGGGAATGATCAGCCCCAGCATTTT.

The chain uses TRBV19 and TRBJ2-1; TRBD2 matches at 10 bases. CDR3 length: 15 residues. Per germline, CDR1 LNHDA and CDR2 SQIVND (reference sequence). Trimming at V came to 8 bases and at J to 4 bases, leaving 8 bases not matched to a gene. The CDR3 nucleotides read TGTGCCAGTGAAGAACCGGGACTAGCGTACAATGAGCAGTTCTTC. Its translation is CASEEPGLAYNEQFF.

This rearrangement joins TRBV5-1 to TRBJ2-1; TRBD1 aligns across 10 bases. Germline values: CDR1 SGHRS, CDR2 YFSETQ. The CDR3 has 16 amino acids. Trimming cost V 3 bases and J 1 base; bases outside gene matches: 4. CDR3 sequence (DNA): TGCGCCAGCAGCTCTCCGGGACAGGGGTCCTACAATGAGCAGTTCTTC. Protein sequence: CASSSPGQGSYNEQFF.

The genes are TRBV14 and TRBJ2-3; 7 bases line up with TRBD2. CDR3 length: 14 amino acids. The germline CDR1 and CDR2 sequences are SGHDN and FVKESK. V trimming: 4 bases; J trimming: 6 bases; junction bases outside the gene matches: 7. The DNA of the CDR3 is TGTGCCAGCAGCCTTGCGGGAGTGAGGGATACGCAGTATTTT. It is translated as CASSLAGVRDTQYF.

V is TRBV7-9 and J is TRBJ2-7; D perhaps matches TRBD1 (5 bases). The CDR3 covers 17 residues. Deletions cut 3 bases from V and 0 bases from J, with 18 bases between. Germline assignment: CDR1 SEHNR and CDR2 FQNEAQ (reference sequence). The CDR3 protein is CASSLPEAGLSSYEQYF. CDR3 DNA: TGTGCCAGCAGCTTGCCAGAAGCAGGGTTGTCCTCCTACGAGCAGTACTTC.

V usage is TRBV7-2 and J usage is TRBJ2-7, with 9 bases lining up with TRBD1. The germline gives CDR1 SGHTA, CDR2 FQGNSA. The CDR3 length is 14 residues. The V gene end was trimmed by 4 bases and the J gene end by 9 bases; junction bases not matched to a gene: 10. The CDR3 protein is CASSSSGQGFSQYF. For the CDR3, the DNA is TGTGCCAGCAGCTCATCGGGACAGGGTTTTTCGCAGTACTTC.

The chain is built from TRBV19 and TRBJ2-3; D gene ambiguous. The germline gives CDR1 LNHDA, CDR2 SQIVND (reference sequence). V lost 10 bases to trimming and J lost 6 bases, with 20 bases between them. The CDR3 loop spans 14 amino acids. The CDR3 here is CATSRFQSLDTQYF. The CDR3 region has the DNA TGTGCCACCTCGAGGTTCCAGTCATTGGATACGCAGTATTTT. Drawing the rest from reference TRBV19 and TRBJ2-3, the complete variable domain is DGGITQSPKYLFRKEGQNVTLSCEQNLNHDAMYWYRQDPGQGLRLIYYSQIVNDFQKGDIAEGYSVSREKKESFPLTVTSAQKNPTAFYLCATSRFQSLDTQYFGPGTRLTVL.

The V gene is TRBV7-9, the J gene TRBJ2-2; tentatively, D is TRBD2 (5 bases). Germline V gives CDR1 SEHNR, CDR2 FQNEAQ (reference sequence). V was cut by 11 bases and J by 6 bases, with 13 bases left in between. The CDR3 is made up of 12 amino acids. DNA of the CDR3: TGTGCCCCGGGTGGAGGTTCCGGGGAGCTGTTTTTT. Translation: CAPGGGSGELFF.

This clone showed up just once. This chain uses TRBV29-1 with TRBJ1-1; TRBD1 might be the D (6 bases). The germline V gene has CDR1 SQVTM and CDR2 ANQGSEA. Trimming shortened V by 4 bases and J by 4 bases, and 22 bases separated the two germline ends. This CDR3 has 16 residues. The CDR3 loop is CSVVSGGATLRTEAFF. DNA for the CDR3: TGCAGCGTTGTTTCTGGGGGGGCCACCCTCCGCACTGAAGCTTTCTTT.

This clone was recorded only once. The CDR3 DNA reads TGTGCCACCAGCAGTCAGGCGGGCGGGAGCTCCTACGAGCAGTACTTC. It yields the protein CATSSQAGGSSYEQYF. J is TRBJ2-7 and V is TRBV15; 7 bases map to TRBD2. The CDR3 sequence is 16 residues long. The V segment lost 3 bases and the J segment 0 bases; nucleotides outside the gene matches: 8. Germline CDR1 and CDR2: LNHNV and YYDKDF (reference sequence).

This rearrangement joins TRBV18 to TRBJ2-7, with TRBD2 as a possible D gene (6 bases). The CDR3 totals 15 residues. The germline CDR1 and CDR2 sequences are KGHSH and LQKENI. Deletions cut 0 bases from V and 0 bases from J, with 9 bases between. CDR3 loop: CASSPPGGLSYEQYF. The CDR3 region has the DNA TGTGCCAGCTCACCACCGGGAGGCCTCTCCTACGAGCAGTACTTC.

The rearrangement links TRBV3-1 (or the pseudogene TRBV3-2) to TRBJ2-3, with a tentative D call TRBD2 (6 bases). Germline V gene data show CDR1 as LGHDT and CDR2 as YNNKEL (reference sequence). Trimming removed 4 bases from V and 9 bases from J, with 17 bases in between. CDR3 length: 14 residues. CDR3 nucleotide sequence: TGTGCCAGCAGCCCCCCGGGGGATTCGGGGACGCAGTATTTT. It yields the protein CASSPPGDSGTQYF.

The chain uses TRBV5-6 and TRBJ1-3, with D tentatively TRBD1 (5 bases). Germline CDR1 reads SGHDT; CDR2 reads YYEEEE. V lost 2 bases, J lost 0 bases, and 9 bases lay in between. The CDR3 spans 15 residues. The CDR3 protein is CASSLGAFSGNTIYF. In DNA, the CDR3 is TGTGCCAGCAGCTTAGGGGCTTTCTCTGGAAACACCATATATTTT. Full variable domain (missing parts from reference TRBV5-6 and TRBJ1-3): DAGVTQSPTHLIKTRGQQVTLRCSPKSGHDTVSWYQQALGQGPQFIFQYYEEEERQRGNFPDRFSGHQFPNYSSELNVNALLLGDSALYLCASSLGAFSGNTIYFGEGSWLTVV.

The genes are TRBV21-1 and TRBJ2-3; whether TRBD1, the table's D call, matches the DNA was not checked. TRBV21-1 is given as a pseudogene. This CDR3 has 18 amino acids. The CDR3 region has the DNA TGTGCCAGCAGCAAACCCCGACAGGATCTGGTCTTCACAGATACGCAGTATTTT. This translates into CASSKPRQDLVFTDTQYF.

This rearrangement joins TRBV9 to TRBJ2-3, with TRBD2 as a possible D gene (5 bases). This CDR3 has 16 residues. The ends were cut back, 0 bases at V and 2 bases at J, with 13 bases in the middle. Germline values: CDR1 SGDLS, CDR2 YYNGEE. The CDR3: CASSVGTSSSTDTQYF. The CDR3 DNA sequence: TGTGCCAGCAGCGTAGGGACTTCCTCTTCCACAGATACGCAGTATTTT.

The chain is built from TRBV6-6 and TRBJ1-1; maybe TRBD1 (6 bases). CDR1 and CDR2 from the germline V gene are MNHNY and SVGAGI (reference sequence). CDR3 length: 14 residues. V lost 5 bases and J 1 base, leaving 11 bases between the germline ends. Here the CDR3 reads CASSVGGANTEAFF. The CDR3 DNA reads TGTGCCAGCAGTGTCGGGGGGGCGAACACTGAAGCTTTCTTT.

This clone was observed a few times. The chain carries TRBV9 and TRBJ2-7; the match to TRBD1 covers 8 bases. The germline V gene has CDR1 SGDLS and CDR2 YYNGEE. Losses at the gene ends were 0 bases for V and 0 bases for J; bases not matched to a gene: 2. The CDR3 is 15 residues long. The CDR3: CASSVGTGGSYEQYF. CDR3 DNA sequence: TGTGCCAGCAGCGTAGGAACAGGGGGCTCCTACGAGCAGTACTTC.

The V gene is TRBV7-9, the J gene TRBJ1-5, with 7 bases identical to TRBD1. The CDR3 sequence is 17 residues long. The V segment lost 3 bases and the J segment 1 base; nucleotides outside the gene matches: 9. Germline V gives CDR1 SEHNR, CDR2 FQNEAQ (reference sequence). This CDR3 reads CASSFWVGTASNQPQHF. The CDR3 DNA sequence: TGTGCCAGCAGCTTTTGGGTCGGGACAGCCAGCAATCAGCCCCAGCATTTT.

The chain combines TRBV19 with TRBJ1-2; 9 bases fit TRBD1. Germline V gives CDR1 LNHDA, CDR2 SQIVND (reference sequence). The ends lost 8 bases at V and 4 bases at J; junction bases unmatched: 5. This CDR3 is built from 13 residues. The CDR3 coding sequence is TGTGCCAGTGGGGGACAGGGTATCTATGGCTACACCTTC. Translated, it gives CASGGQGIYGYTF.

The chain recombines TRBV20-1 with TRBJ2-1; D perhaps matches TRBD2 (5 bases). The CDR3 is 11 amino acids. Germline loops: CDR1 DFQATT, CDR2 SNEGSKA (reference sequence). Trimming pared 6 bases from V and 3 bases from J, leaving 6 bases between. CDR3 protein: CSARDYNEQFF. The DNA for the CDR3 is TGCAGTGCCCGGGACTACAATGAGCAGTTCTTC.

The V and J genes are TRBV9 and TRBJ2-7, with TRBD1 matching over 7 bases. V shed 0 bases and J 0 bases; nucleotides not matched to a gene: 3. The CDR3 is 15 residues long. Looked up from germline, CDR1 is SGDLS and CDR2 is YYNGEE. The CDR3 protein is CASSVEAGGSYEQYF. The CDR3 region has the DNA TGTGCCAGCAGCGTAGAGGCAGGGGGCTCCTACGAGCAGTACTTC. Together with reference TRBV9 and TRBJ2-7, the CDR3 gives the full variable domain: DSGVTQTPKHLITATGQRVTLRCSPRSGDLSVYWYQQSLDQGLQFLIQYYNGEERAKGNILERFSAQQFPDLHSELNLSSLELGDSALYFCASSVEAGGSYEQYFGPGTRLTVT.

The CDR3 protein is CASTLSRSNEKLFF. The CDR3, as DNA: TGTGCCAGCACCCTATCGAGATCTAATGAAAAACTGTTTTTT. V gene TRBV2 combines with J gene TRBJ1-4, with no clear D. V dropped 7 bases and J dropped 3 bases, with 12 bases sitting between them. This CDR3 contains 14 residues. The germline V gene encodes CDR1 SNHLY and CDR2 FYNNEI.

The chain joins TRBV27 to TRBJ2-3, with D possibly matching TRBD1 (5 bases). Trimming left V 3 bases short and J 5 bases short, with 12 bases between. Germline V gene lookup returns CDR1 MNHEY and CDR2 SMNVEV (reference sequence). The CDR3 length is 14 residues. The CDR3 is CASSFYSRGDTQYF. CDR3 in DNA: TGTGCCAGCAGTTTTTATTCAAGGGGAGATACGCAGTATTTT.

The genes are TRBV4-1 and TRBJ2-1; TRBD2 matches 9 bases. The germline gives CDR1 MGHRA, CDR2 YSYEKL. This CDR3 is built from 16 residues. With V trimmed by 0 bases and J by 6 bases, 6 bases remained unmatched. The CDR3 is CASSQDFGGRANEQFF. CDR3 bases: TGCGCCAGCAGCCAAGACTTCGGCGGGAGGGCCAATGAGCAGTTCTTC.

This clone was counted between two and nine times. The V and J genes are TRBV2 and TRBJ2-7, with TRBD1 matching 8 bases. The length of the CDR3 is 13 residues. Germline trimming cut 3 bases from V and 6 bases from J; bases unmatched to any gene: 4. Per the germline V gene, CDR1 is SNHLY and CDR2 is FYNNEI. The CDR3 DNA is TGTGCCAGCAGTGAGACAGGGGTGGGCGAGCAGTACTTC. This encodes CASSETGVGEQYF. The complete variable domain, with remaining parts taken from reference TRBV2 and TRBJ2-7, reads EPEVTQTPSHQVTQMGQEVILRCVPISNHLYFYWYRQILGQKVEFLVSFYNNEISEKSEIFDDQFSVERPDGSNFTLKIRSTKLEDSAMYFCASSETGVGEQYFGPGTRLTVT.

The V gene is TRBV30, the J gene TRBJ1-4; TRBD1 matches 7 bases. The CDR3 contains 14 residues. Germline V gene lookup returns CDR1 GTSNPN and CDR2 SVGIG (reference sequence). The junction had 6 bases not matched to a gene; V was cut back by 4 bases and J by 4 bases. This CDR3 is CAWTEQGFNEKLFF. CDR3 bases: TGTGCCTGGACCGAACAGGGGTTTAATGAAAAACTGTTTTTT.

The V call is TRBV3-1 (or the pseudogene TRBV3-2), the J call TRBJ2-7, with 9 bases that match TRBD1. The V and J ends lost 4 bases and 3 bases, in that order; junction bases with no gene match: 7. Germline V gives CDR1 LGHDT, CDR2 YNNKEL (reference sequence). The CDR3 runs 15 residues. The CDR3 bases are TGTGCCAGCAGCCCCGGACAGGGGACACTCTACGAGCAGTACTTC. This translates into CASSPGQGTLYEQYF.

The chain joins TRBV27 to TRBJ2-1; possible D gene TRBD1, 5 bases. Germline loops: CDR1 MNHEY, CDR2 SMNVEV (reference sequence). The CDR3 has 18 residues. V was cut by 2 bases and J by 10 bases, with 27 bases left in between. This CDR3 reads CASSLGQGLGLNPTEQFF. The CDR3 bases are TGTGCCAGCAGTTTAGGGCAGGGCCTAGGGCTCAACCCCACGGAGCAGTTCTTC.